This T cell receptor (beta chain) comes out of a study of blood T cell repertoires in COVID-19. Background on the study: Sample material is recorded as cDNA or gDNA derived from T cells, B-cell-depleted T cells, or PBMCs.

Sequenced by immunoSEQ multiplex PCR; TCRdb stores in-frame clones only, minus some. The sample lists approximately 280,000 clones; roughly 86% were seen once. Two negative PCRs, clearance, or symptom resolution had been documented for recovered Cohort 3 donors. The germline CDR1 and CDR2 sequences are MRHNA and SNTAGT. The CDR3 is made up of 14 amino acids. V trimming: 1 base; J trimming: 15 bases; junction bases outside the gene matches: 12. The J gene is TRBJ2-1, the V gene TRBV6-4; 7 bases align to TRBD2. This clonotype was obtained from a woman in her fifties or sixties who had recovered from COVID-19. Input material: PBMCs or T cells enriched from blood (not recorded which). CDR3 sequence (DNA): TGTGCCAGCAGTGACTTATCCAGCGGGACCAGCCTGTTCTTC. Translation: CASSDLSSGTSLFF.